Following are 24 T cell receptor beta chains from one sample sequenced in a study of blood T cell repertoires in COVID-19. Libraries were prepared by immunoSEQ multiplex PCR; TCRdb keeps only in-frame clonotypes and omits some of them. The sample lists under 150,000 clones, approximately 85% occurring once. The sequenced sample consisted of peripheral blood. The origin of the receptors is a woman aged 55-69 years with COVID-19, enrolled during active disease.

The rearrangement joins TRBV12-5 to TRBJ2-7; no clear D gene. The ends were cut back, 6 bases at V and 1 base at J, with 10 bases in the middle. The CDR3 spans 13 residues. CDR1 is LGHNT and CDR2 is FRNRAP in the germline V gene. CDR3 loop: CASGPVPSYEQYF. CDR3 nucleotides: TGTGCTAGTGGGCCAGTCCCATCCTACGAGCAGTACTTC.

CDR3 nucleotides: TGTGCCAGCAGCTTTGTAATTAATGAGCAGTTCTTC. As protein: CASSFVINEQFF. The chain is built from TRBV11-2 and TRBJ2-1; D is undetermined. Germline assignment: CDR1 SGHAT and CDR2 FQNNGV. This CDR3 is built from 12 residues. The V gene lost 3 bases and the J gene lost 7 bases, with 7 bases spanning the gap.

The V call is TRBV5-1, the J call TRBJ1-1; D remains ambiguous. The V end lost 2 bases, the J end lost 3 bases, and 14 bases lay between the germline ends. This CDR3 spans 15 amino acids. CDR1 and CDR2 from the germline V gene are SGHRS and YFSETQ. DNA of the CDR3: TGCGCCAGCAGCTTTCAGGCTGATCGAGACACTGAAGCTTTCTTT. It translates to CASSFQADRDTEAFF. Full variable domain (remainder filled in from reference TRBV5-1 and TRBJ1-1): KAGVTQTPRYLIKTRGQQVTLSCSPISGHRSVSWYQQTPGQGLQFLFEYFSETQRNKGNFPGRFSGRQFSNSRSEMNVSTLELGDSALYLCASSFQADRDTEAFFGQGTRLTVV.

The chain is built from TRBV11-1 and TRBJ2-5; 8 bases match TRBD2. V shed 5 bases and J 5 bases; nucleotides not matched to a gene: 13. This CDR3 region has 16 residues. Germline V gene sequence: CDR1 SGHAT, CDR2 FQDESV (reference sequence). CDR3 nucleotide sequence: TGTGCCAGCAGCCCAGGGAGGACTAGCAGGATGGAGACCCAGTACTTC. Its protein product is CASSPGRTSRMETQYF.

The gene calls are TRBV12-3 or TRBV12-4 and TRBJ2-3; D uncertain. V was pared by 4 bases and J by 2 bases, with 4 bases between. CDR3 length: 12 amino acids. CDR3 nucleotides: TGTGCCAGCAGTTCCGTCACAGATACGCAGTATTTT. Translating it yields CASSSVTDTQYF.

The chain joins TRBV7-8 to TRBJ2-2; a possible D gene is TRBD1 (7 bases). CDR3 size: 17 residues. The germline V and J ends were trimmed by 5 bases and 1 base, with 17 bases remaining between them. The germline V gene has CDR1 SGHVS and CDR2 FQNEAQ. CDR3 residues: CASSRRQGGMNTGELFF. DNA for the CDR3: TGTGCCAGCAGCCGTAGACAGGGCGGGATGAACACCGGGGAGCTGTTTTTT.

The chain joins TRBV10-3 to TRBJ1-2; D ambiguous. CDR1 ENHRY and CDR2 SYGVKD come from the germline V gene. The germline V and J ends were trimmed by 4 bases and 8 bases, with 14 bases remaining between them. The CDR3 has 13 residues. DNA of the CDR3: TGTGCCATCAGTGTCGCGGCGGTAGGAGGCTACACCTTC. Its translation: CAISVAAVGGYTF.

This chain joins TRBV2 and TRBJ1-5; 10 bases align to TRBD1. Germline CDR1 reads SNHLY; CDR2 reads FYNNEI. V was pared by 5 bases and J by 2 bases, with 15 bases of the junction left unmatched. The CDR3 runs 19 residues. This CDR3 is CASSIPGQGIVAGNQPQHF. CDR3 nucleotides: TGTGCCAGCAGTATACCGGGACAGGGGATCGTGGCAGGCAATCAGCCCCAGCATTTT.

The chain uses TRBV7-3 and TRBJ2-5, with 8 nucleotides matching TRBD1. The CDR3 is 14 residues long. After removal of 5 bases from V and 4 bases from J, the junction contained 6 bases not matched to a gene. Germline assignment: CDR1 SGHTA and CDR2 FQGTGA. The CDR3 reads CASSKQGGPETQYF. The DNA of the CDR3 is TGTGCCAGCAGCAAACAGGGGGGTCCAGAGACCCAGTACTTC.

V is TRBV6-5 and J is TRBJ1-6; D is uncertain. This CDR3 spans 14 amino acids. CDR1 MNHEY and CDR2 SVGAGI come from the germline V gene. V lost 10 bases and J lost 11, with 21 bases in between. The CDR3, as DNA: TGTGCCACCTCTTCGGCGGCGGCTCGTCCACCCCTCCACTTT. It translates to CATSSAAARPPLHF.

This clone was found once. The V gene is TRBV9, the J gene TRBJ2-3; 12 bases are a match to TRBD2. This CDR3 is 16 amino acids long. The germline V gene has CDR1 SGDLS and CDR2 YYNGEE. The V segment lost 2 bases and the J segment 1 base; nucleotides outside the gene matches: 2. CDR3: CASSVRLAGGTDTQYF. As DNA, the CDR3 is TGTGCCAGCAGCGTTAGACTAGCGGGGGGCACAGATACGCAGTATTTT.

CDR3 nucleotides: TGTGCCAGCCAAAAGACAGGGCTTAGGCCCAAAAACATTCAGTACTTC. The encoded protein is CASQKTGLRPKNIQYF. The rearrangement links TRBV7-9 to TRBJ2-4, with 7 positions matching TRBD1. This CDR3 has 16 residues. Germline-derived CDR1 and CDR2 are SEHNR and FQNEAQ (reference sequence). V was clipped by 8 bases and J by 2 bases; unmatched bases: 12.

The CDR3 bases are TGCAGCGTTGGATCCGAGGGGGTGTGGCGTGGCTACACCTTC. It translates to CSVGSEGVWRGYTF. The chain employs TRBV29-1 and TRBJ1-2; perhaps TRBD1 as D (6 bases). The CDR3 has 14 amino acids. The V gene lost 4 bases and the J gene lost 7 bases, with 19 bases spanning the gap. Germline V gene sequence: CDR1 SQVTM, CDR2 ANQGSEA.

The rearrangement joins TRBV5-5 to TRBJ2-6; the D is unclear. V was pared by 4 bases and J by 2 bases, with 13 bases between. This CDR3 comprises 16 residues. Germline loops: CDR1 SGHKS, CDR2 YYEKEE (reference sequence). The CDR3 bases are TGTGCCAGCAGCGCAACAGTTTCCGCTGGGGCCAACGTCCTGACTTTC. This gives the protein CASSATVSAGANVLTF. The full variable domain, its missing parts supplied by reference TRBV5-5 and TRBJ2-6, is DAGVTQSPTHLIKTRGQQVTLRCSPISGHKSVSWYQQVLGQGPQFIFQYYEKEERGRGNFPDRFSARQFPNYSSELNVNALLLGDSALYLCASSATVSAGANVLTFGAGSRLTVL.

The rearrangement uses TRBV6-2 or TRBV6-3 and TRBJ2-3; tentative D call: TRBD1 (5 bases). Trimming removed 0 bases from V and 2 bases from J, with 18 bases in between. CDR1 and CDR2 from the germline V gene are MNHEY and SVGEGT. The CDR3 runs to 18 residues. CDR3 sequence (DNA): TGTGCCAGCAGTTACTCCTCGTCTGGACAAACTCTCACAGATACGCAGTATTTT. Translated, it gives CASSYSSSGQTLTDTQYF.

This chain joins TRBV6-5 and TRBJ1-2; 9 positions match TRBD1. Per the germline V gene, CDR1 is MNHEY and CDR2 is SVGAGI. CDR3 length: 14 residues. Unmatched junction bases numbered 5, after V lost 4 bases and J lost 5 bases. CDR3 sequence: CASSLGQGQYGYTF. The CDR3 coding sequence is TGTGCCAGCAGTTTAGGACAGGGGCAATATGGCTACACCTTC.

This sequence joins TRBV9 and TRBJ1-1; 9 bases fit TRBD1. Germline assignment: CDR1 SGDLS and CDR2 YYNGEE. V lost 3 bases to trimming and J lost 5 bases; unmatched junction nucleotides: 8. This CDR3 region has 15 residues. The CDR3 DNA follows: TGTGCCAGCAGCGCCTCGACAGGGGGGAGGACTGAAGCTTTCTTT. Translating gives CASSASTGGRTEAFF. Combining the CDR3 with reference TRBV9 and TRBJ1-1 gives the whole variable domain DSGVTQTPKHLITATGQRVTLRCSPRSGDLSVYWYQQSLDQGLQFLIQYYNGEERAKGNILERFSAQQFPDLHSELNLSSLELGDSALYFCASSASTGGRTEAFFGQGTRLTVV.

In its sample, this clone was seen a few times. J is TRBJ2-7 and V is TRBV5-4, with D unresolved. The CDR3 has 13 amino acids. The germline gives CDR1 SGHNT, CDR2 YYREEE (reference sequence). The ends were cut back, 0 bases at V and 6 bases at J, with 10 bases in the middle. The CDR3 DNA reads TGTGCCAGCAGCTTGGATCTAGTGGGCGAGCAGTACTTC. Translation gives CASSLDLVGEQYF. Looking up the rest from reference TRBV5-4 and TRBJ2-7 gives the full variable domain: ETGVTQSPTHLIKTRGQQVTLRCSSQSGHNTVSWYQQALGQGPQFIFQYYREEENGRGNFPPRFSGLQFPNYSSELNVNALELDDSALYLCASSLDLVGEQYFGPGTRLTVT.

This chain uses TRBV9 with TRBJ1-6; 8 positions agree with TRBD1. The junction had 8 bases not matched to a gene; V was cut back by 3 bases and J by 3 bases. The CDR3 totals 17 residues. Germline lookup yields CDR1 SGDLS and CDR2 YYNGEE. The CDR3 spells CASSGAGGAYYNSPLHF. The CDR3 DNA follows: TGTGCCAGCAGCGGGGCAGGGGGCGCTTACTATAATTCACCCCTCCACTTT.

This rearrangement joins TRBV15 to TRBJ2-5, with TRBD1 as a possible D gene (6 bases). V was pared by 6 bases and J by 3 bases, with 14 bases between. This CDR3 contains 14 residues. The germline V gene has CDR1 LNHNV and CDR2 YYDKDF (reference sequence). The CDR3 loop is CATSRGRTEETQYF. CDR3 DNA: TGTGCCACCAGTAGGGGAAGGACAGAAGAGACCCAGTACTTC.

The chain recombines TRBV28 with TRBJ1-3; perhaps TRBD1 as D (5 bases). The ends were cut back, 0 bases at V and 3 bases at J, with 15 bases in the middle. Germline-derived CDR1 and CDR2 are MDHEN and SYDVKM. The length of the CDR3 is 17 residues. The CDR3, as DNA: TGTGCCAGCAGTTTATGGGGGCAGCCCACGGGTGGAAACACCATATATTTT. This encodes CASSLWGQPTGGNTIYF.

The chain recombines TRBV13 with TRBJ1-3; D perhaps matches TRBD1 (6 bases). Per the germline V gene, CDR1 is PRHDT and CDR2 is FYEKMQ (reference sequence). The V and J ends lost 4 bases and 4 bases respectively, with 14 bases between them. The CDR3 covers 15 residues. DNA of the CDR3: TGTGCCAGCAGCTCAAGACAGGCTCTAGGAAACACCATATATTTT. Amino acids: CASSSRQALGNTIYF.

The CDR3 coding sequence is TGTGCCAGCAGCCCCGGAACTAGCGGTTACGAGCAGTACTTC. Residues: CASSPGTSGYEQYF. The rearrangement uses TRBV7-9 and TRBJ2-7; 8 positions agree with TRBD2. After removal of 5 bases from V and 4 bases from J, the junction contained 7 bases not matched to a gene. Germline V gives CDR1 SEHNR, CDR2 FQNEAQ (reference sequence). The CDR3 is 14 amino acids. The variable domain in full, with the rest retrieved from reference TRBV7-9 and TRBJ2-7, is DTGVSQNPRHKITKRGQNVTFRCDPISEHNRLYWYRQTLGQGPEFLTYFQNEAQLEKSRLLSDRFSAERPKGSFSTLEIQRTEQGDSAMYLCASSPGTSGYEQYFGPGTRLTVT.

V and J are TRBV29-1 and TRBJ1-4; no definite D call. From germline, CDR1 is SQVTM and CDR2 ANQGSEA. The CDR3 runs 13 residues. Trimming took off 4 bases at V and 7 bases at J, with 13 bases between the two ends. CDR3 DNA: TGCAGCGTTGGAGGGAGTGAGGGTGAAAAACTGTTTTTT. Translated, it gives CSVGGSEGEKLFF.